The 14 T cell receptor beta chains below were found in one sample sequenced in a study of CD8 T cells in ankylosing spondylitis. TCRdb recomputed calls from the 5' RACE reads with MiXCR, one row per CDR3 protein. The sample contains some 240,000 distinct CDR3 sequences, about 20% of which appear only once. Sequencing used blood, either unsorted or a sorted T cell fraction (not recorded which). The receptors were gathered from a male donor with ankylosing spondylitis or in good health (not recorded which).

This clonotype was counted a few times. The J gene is TRBJ2-5, the V gene TRBV6-1; unclear D gene. Germline-derived CDR1 and CDR2 are MNHNS and SASEGT. Trimming took 3 bases from V and 3 from J, leaving 5 bases between them. CDR3 length: 12 residues. CDR3 in amino acids: CASSDTEETQYF. The CDR3 nucleotides read TGTGCCAGCAGTGACACTGAAGAGACCCAGTACTTC.

This clonotype was observed at least ten times. The CDR3 DNA reads as TGCGCCAGCAGCTTCCGGGACAGGGAGGCCAATGAGCAGTTCTTC. Translated, it gives CASSFRDREANEQFF. The chain is built from TRBV5-1 and TRBJ2-1, with TRBD1 matching 9 bases. CDR1 SGHRS and CDR2 YFSETQ come from the germline V gene. The CDR3 is 15 residues long. V lost 2 bases and J lost 6; bases outside the gene matches: 6.

The J gene is TRBJ2-1, the V gene TRBV27; 9 bases are shared with TRBD1. The CDR3 has 16 residues. V was clipped by 1 base and J by 6 bases; unmatched bases: 7. Germline-derived CDR1 and CDR2 are MNHEY and SMNVEV (reference sequence). The CDR3 nucleotides read TGTGCCAGCAGTTTATATTGGACAGGGGTCCTCAATGAGCAGTTCTTC. Translated, it gives CASSLYWTGVLNEQFF.

The chain links TRBV2 to TRBJ2-5; D unresolved. The CDR3 totals 14 residues. Germline CDR1 is SNHLY and CDR2 is FYNNEI. With 0 bases removed from V and 1 base from J, the gap between germline ends came to 6 bases. CDR3 DNA: TGTGCCAGCAGTGAAGCTGACGGCCAAGAGACCCAGTACTTC. This sequence encodes CASSEADGQETQYF.

V and J are TRBV29-1 and TRBJ2-3; no definite D call. Per germline, CDR1 SQVTM and CDR2 ANQGSEA. The CDR3 spans 14 residues. Between the trimmed V and J ends, which lost 7 bases and 1 base, there was a span of 15 bases. Here the CDR3 reads CSDVTQSRTDTQYF. CDR3 sequence (DNA): TGCAGCGATGTAACACAAAGCCGCACAGATACGCAGTATTTT.

This clonotype was seen a few times. The chain recombines TRBV9 with TRBJ2-7; D gene ambiguous. V was cut by 0 bases and J by 0 bases, with 10 bases left in between. Per the germline V gene, CDR1 is SGDLS and CDR2 is YYNGEE. The CDR3 covers 15 residues. The CDR3 spells CASSVGHSSSYEQYF. The CDR3 coding sequence is TGTGCCAGCAGCGTAGGACATTCGAGCTCCTACGAGCAGTACTTC.

The chain links TRBV6-5 to TRBJ2-7, with 7 bases aligning to TRBD2. Per the germline V gene, CDR1 is MNHEY and CDR2 is SVGAGI. The V gene end was trimmed by 2 bases and the J gene end by 3 bases; junction bases not matched to a gene: 10. The CDR3 has 16 amino acids. DNA for the CDR3: TGTGCCAGCAGTTACCAGTCGAGCGGGACCGGCTACGAGCAGTACTTC. Encoded protein: CASSYQSSGTGYEQYF.

V gene TRBV4-1 combines with J gene TRBJ1-2; D may be TRBD1 (5 bases). Germline V gene lookup returns CDR1 MGHRA and CDR2 YSYEKL. The CDR3 spans 17 residues. The V end was cut by 4 bases, the J end by 3 bases, with 21 bases between. The CDR3, as DNA: TGCGCCAGCAGCCGACCTTCACCGGGACGCACGGACTATGGCTACACCTTC. It yields the protein CASSRPSPGRTDYGYTF.

The chain combines TRBV7-7 with TRBJ2-1, with 7 bases fitting TRBD2. The V gene end was trimmed by 0 bases and the J gene end by 3 bases; junction bases not matched to a gene: 8. CDR1 is SSHAT and CDR2 is FNYEAQ in the germline V gene (reference sequence). The CDR3 spans 17 residues. The CDR3 DNA is TGTGCCAGCAGCTTAGCGCAGGCGGGAGTCTACTACAATGAGCAGTTCTTC. Translation gives CASSLAQAGVYYNEQFF.

This clonotype occurred a few times. The chain has TRBV20-1 and TRBJ2-3, with D perhaps assigned TRBD1 or TRBD2 (5 bases each). The CDR3 has 16 amino acids. Trimming removed 0 bases at V and 2 bases at J, with 15 bases between. From germline, CDR1 is DFQATT and CDR2 SNEGSKA (reference sequence). The CDR3 sequence: CSARDLGASDTDTQYF. CDR3 nucleotide sequence: TGCAGTGCTAGAGATCTCGGGGCATCAGACACAGATACGCAGTATTTT.

This clonotype was picked up one time. The rearrangement links TRBV9 to TRBJ2-1; D gene uncertain. CDR1 and CDR2 (germline): SGDLS, YYNGEE. The CDR3 is made up of 14 amino acids. Trimming cost V 4 bases and J 8 bases, with 16 bases left between them. This CDR3 reads CASSPPLSEHEQFF. The CDR3 nucleotides are TGTGCCAGCAGCCCCCCCCTGTCTGAGCATGAGCAGTTCTTC.

There are many counts of this clonotype. The chain recombines TRBV9 with TRBJ2-5; D remains ambiguous. Per the germline V gene, CDR1 is SGDLS and CDR2 is YYNGEE. The CDR3 is 13 amino acids. Trimming removed 4 bases from V and 5 bases from J, with 12 bases in between. DNA of the CDR3: TGTGCCAGCAGCCCCACCCAGATGGAGACCCAGTACTTC. It translates to CASSPTQMETQYF. The complete variable domain, with remaining parts taken from reference TRBV9 and TRBJ2-5, reads DSGVTQTPKHLITATGQRVTLRCSPRSGDLSVYWYQQSLDQGLQFLIQYYNGEERAKGNILERFSAQQFPDLHSELNLSSLELGDSALYFCASSPTQMETQYFGPGTRLLVL.

As for this clonotype: At one end the junction does not follow the germline gene, possibly because of a read error. The chain combines TRBV7-9 with TRBJ2-1; the D gene is possibly TRBD1 (6 bases). In germline, CDR1 is SEHNR, CDR2 FQNEAQ (reference sequence). The CDR3 loop spans 12 amino acids. The DNA of the CDR3 is TGTGCCAGCAGCCAGGGGCCAAATGTGCAGTTCTTC. Its protein is CASSQGPNVQFF.

The V and J genes are TRBV3-1 and TRBJ2-1, with a possible D match to TRBD2 (6 bases). The CDR3 spans 18 residues. Germline-derived CDR1 and CDR2 are LGHDT and YNNKEL (reference sequence). V shed 10 bases and J shed 0 bases, with 25 bases lying between them. This chain's CDR3 is CAISWRADGVGSYNEQFF. The CDR3 DNA sequence: TGTGCCATCAGTTGGAGGGCCGATGGCGTCGGCTCCTACAATGAGCAGTTCTTC.